The clone carrying this T cell receptor (beta chain) was picked up many times. Antigen specificity is unknown. The data belong to a study of T cells in Graves' hyperthyroidism and ophthalmopathy. Study-level results: Median prediction lead before ophthalmopathy onset was 5 to 7.5 months with the model. Most clonotypes that expanded in the thyroid above 0.001 also showed up in blood.

An approximately 10 ml volume of fresh peripheral blood provided the PBMCs. From RNA transcripts, TCR beta CDR3 regions were amplified. The HTBI primer set drove a first-round RT-PCR of the TCR CDR3. One entry per CDR3 protein, called by TCRdb with MiXCR from the multiplex PCR reads. The data contain 200,000 to 300,000 distinct CDR3 sequences, around 17% of them singletons. Germline CDR1 is DFQATT and CDR2 is SNEGSKA (reference sequence). Trimming removed 0 bases from V and 4 bases from J, with 9 bases in between. CDR3 size: 13 residues. The receptor was isolated from a woman under 30 with Graves' ophthalmopathy. Input material: blood. The chain links TRBV20-1 to TRBJ1-1; D gene ambiguous. The DNA for the CDR3 is TGCAGTGCTAGAGATCTCCATTCCACTGAAGCTTTCTTT. It translates to CSARDLHSTEAFF.